The clone carrying this TCR beta chain was recorded a few times. The antigen is unknown. Making the TCR beta libraries involved quantitative 5'-RACE with molecular barcodes. TCRdb independently ran MiXCR on the 5' RACE reads; one entry per CDR3 protein. The sample shows about 270,000 distinct CDR3 sequences, 32% of them seen only once. This sample was taken from a study of CD8 T cells in ankylosing spondylitis. Study findings and constraints: Typical of ankylosing spondylitis blood, it appeared, was a TCR beta motif of eight highly homologous variants. The clones that were linked to disease were reported to be significantly enriched in matched synovial fluid samples from ankylosing spondylitis patients. CD8+ disease-linked clones were present at relatively low frequencies in blood.

The clonotype originates from a male donor with ankylosing spondylitis or in good health (not recorded which). Sequenced input: blood, either unsorted or a sorted T cell fraction (not recorded which).

This chain's CDR3 is CSARVPSTEAFF. CDR3 in DNA: TGCAGTGCTAGAGTCCCCAGCACTGAAGCTTTCTTT. The rearrangement links TRBV20-1 to TRBJ1-1; D gene uncertain. Trimming took off 1 base at V and 4 bases at J, with 7 bases between the two ends. This CDR3 region has 12 residues. Germline lookup yields CDR1 DFQATT and CDR2 SNEGSKA (reference sequence).